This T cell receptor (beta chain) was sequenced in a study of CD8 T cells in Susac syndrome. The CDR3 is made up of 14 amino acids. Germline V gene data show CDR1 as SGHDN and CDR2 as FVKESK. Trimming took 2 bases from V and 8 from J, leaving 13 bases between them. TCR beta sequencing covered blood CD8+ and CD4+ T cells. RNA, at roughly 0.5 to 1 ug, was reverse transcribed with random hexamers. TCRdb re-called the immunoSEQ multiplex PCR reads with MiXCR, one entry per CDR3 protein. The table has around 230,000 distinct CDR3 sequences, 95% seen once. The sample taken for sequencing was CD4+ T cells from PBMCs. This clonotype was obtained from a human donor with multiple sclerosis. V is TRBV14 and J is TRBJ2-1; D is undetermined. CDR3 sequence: CASSQLDPRDEQFF. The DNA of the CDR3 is TGTGCCAGCAGCCAACTAGACCCACGCGATGAGCAGTTCTTC.